The clone carrying this T cell receptor beta chain was detected ten times or more. The antigen is undetermined. This sample stems from a study of human T cells and chemical hapten exposure. Stated time point: pre-sensitization, week 0. The treatment: therapeutic diphenylcyclopropenone sensitization with weekly scalp DPC. The CDR3 is made up of 13 amino acids. Deletions cut 4 bases from V and 4 bases from J, with 9 bases between. The germline V gene encodes CDR1 SGDLS and CDR2 YYNGEE. Single cDNA molecules in the library carried unique molecular identifiers attached during preparation. MiXCR, applied by TCRdb to the RACE reads, yields one record per CDR3 protein. The sample lists about 40,000 distinct CDR3 sequences, roughly a tenth occurring once. The study's findings and limits: Healthy individuals' immune responses may differ from those of donors, who had alopecia. After DPC sensitization, TCRs above 1 in 1000 frequency showed no change.

This chain connects TRBV9 to TRBJ2-1; D not certain. Source: whole blood, taken in connection with sensitization to the hapten diphenylcyclopropenone (DPC). This TCR was sampled from a man aged 30 to 39 with alopecia areata. Some clones in this sample may be carry-over from other donors' samples. The DNA of the CDR3 is TGTGCCAGCAGCCCCCCGAGTTACAATGAGCAGTTCTTC. The encoded protein is CASSPPSYNEQFF.